This T cell receptor (beta chain) was sequenced in a study of cytomegalovirus exposure and HLA in healthy donors. Study-wide results and caveats: Follow-up analysis found HLA locus-dependent TCR association rates, highest for DRB1 and lowest for HLA-C.

This CDR3 contains 15 residues. Trimming pared 4 bases from V and 4 bases from J, leaving 14 bases between. From germline, CDR1 is SGHTA and CDR2 FQGNSA. It was with 60 Vbeta and 13 Jbeta primers that the PCR ran. Profiled with immunoSEQ multiplex PCR; TCRdb holds only in-frame clones, not every one. The profile covers about 120,000 clones, with approximately 80% appearing a single time and about 1.8% taken by the ten largest. Regarding this clone: Its antigen is still unknown.

The receptor's source is a man in his late teens or twenties in good health and CMV-seronegative. This rearrangement joins TRBV7-2 to TRBJ1-3, with D possibly TRBD1 on 5 matching bases. The sequenced sample was PBMCs. The CDR3 loop is CASSSSAGGGNTIYF. The CDR3, as DNA: TGTGCCAGCAGCTCATCCGCGGGGGGGGGAAACACCATATATTTT.